Listed here are 8 T cell receptor beta chains from one sample, sequenced in a study of graft-versus-host responses after intestinal transplantation. Data came from immunoSEQ multiplex PCR; TCRdb stores just in-frame clones and leaves some out. The sample lists 80,000 to 90,000 clones; 75% to 90% were seen once. These receptors have no known antigen. The material was unstimulated CD4+ T cells sorted from spleen or lymph node cells, obtained before intestinal transplant. Every receptor here comes from a human donor who received an intestinal transplant.

For the CDR3, the DNA is TGTGCCAGCAGCCCGGGACAACCCATGAACACTGAAGCTTTCTTT. This codes for CASSPGQPMNTEAFF. The rearrangement joins TRBV5-6 to TRBJ1-1; D is possibly TRBD1 (6 bases). The germline V gene has CDR1 SGHDT and CDR2 YYEEEE. V gave up 4 bases and J gave up 0 bases, with 13 bases separating them. The CDR3 loop spans 15 amino acids.

The J gene is TRBJ2-1, the V gene TRBV1; the table's D gene call, TRBD2, was not cross checked with the DNA. TRBV1 is given as a pseudogene. The CDR3 has 13 amino acids. CDR3 coding DNA: TGCACCAGCAGCCTATTCCTACGGAATGAGCAGTTCTTC. This sequence encodes CTSSLFLRNEQFF.

CDR3 in amino acids: CASSQLVGHVNEQFF. The CDR3 nucleotides read TGTGCCAGCAGCCAACTGGTGGGACACGTCAATGAGCAGTTCTTC. V usage is TRBV7-2 and J usage is TRBJ2-1; possibly TRBD1 for D (6 bases). V lost 5 bases to trimming and J lost 6 bases, with 17 bases between them. The CDR3 loop spans 15 amino acids. Germline assignment: CDR1 SGHTA and CDR2 FQGNSA.

Here the CDR3 reads CASSARTGLPSGANVLTF. The CDR3 nucleotides read TGTGCCAGCAGCGCAAGGACAGGACTGCCCTCTGGGGCCAACGTCCTGACTTTC. The rearrangement links TRBV9 to TRBJ2-6, with 7 bases that match TRBD1. CDR1 and CDR2 from the germline V gene are SGDLS and YYNGEE. Losses at the gene ends were 3 bases for V and 0 bases for J; bases not matched to a gene: 9. The CDR3 is made up of 18 amino acids.

This clone is a singleton in its sample. The rearrangement links TRBV2 to TRBJ1-2, with D hard to call. V lost 3 bases and J 4 bases, leaving 12 bases between the germline ends. The CDR3 totals 14 residues. Germline V CDR1 and CDR2: SNHLY, FYNNEI. In DNA form, the CDR3 reads TGTGCCAGCAGTGAGAATTTACAGCCCTATGGCTACACCTTC. It encodes CASSENLQPYGYTF.

The gene calls are TRBV5-1 and TRBJ2-1; 7 bases agree with TRBD2. Germline assignment: CDR1 SGHRS and CDR2 YFSETQ. The trim removed 1 base at V and 13 bases at J, leaving 8 bases unmatched. The CDR3 totals 13 residues. This CDR3 is CASSLFRGGPQFF. The CDR3 DNA is TGCGCCAGCAGCTTGTTCCGCGGGGGTCCCCAGTTCTTC.

This clone was seen only a few times. V and J are TRBV5-1 and TRBJ2-7, with D unresolved. V was trimmed by 1 base and J by 0 bases, leaving 8 bases between them. This CDR3 region has 14 residues. Germline V gives CDR1 SGHRS, CDR2 YFSETQ. Here the CDR3 DNA reads TGCGCCAGCAGCTTGAGCTACGCCTCCTACGAGCAGTACTTC. Its translation is CASSLSYASYEQYF.

The chain employs TRBV12-5 and TRBJ2-1; 7 nucleotides match TRBD1. Germline trimming cut 6 bases from V and 7 bases from J; bases unmatched to any gene: 12. The CDR3 runs to 15 residues. In germline, CDR1 is LGHNT, CDR2 FRNRAP. The CDR3 sequence is CASGPRVGGLNEQFF. As DNA, the CDR3 is TGTGCTAGTGGCCCGAGGGTAGGGGGCCTAAATGAGCAGTTCTTC.